This T cell receptor (beta chain) was captured in a study of cytomegalovirus exposure and HLA in healthy donors. In the PCR, 60 Vbeta and 13 Jbeta primers were used. Assay used: immunoSEQ multiplex PCR; TCRdb lists only in-frame clones, some missing. The sample consists of about 190,000 clones, 60% to 85% of them appearing once. Trimming removed 4 bases from V and 3 bases from J, with 16 bases in between. Germline lookup yields CDR1 GTSNPN and CDR2 SVGIG (reference sequence). The CDR3 loop spans 16 amino acids. The sample taken for sequencing was PBMCs. The receptor's source is a young woman in good health and CMV-seronegative. V usage is TRBV30 and J usage is TRBJ1-6; maybe TRBD1 (5 bases). The DNA for the CDR3 is TGTGCCTGGACGCCGTTGGGACTCAACTATAATTCACCCCTCCACTTT. Protein sequence: CAWTPLGLNYNSPLHF. Complete variable domain (other parts from reference TRBV30 and TRBJ1-6): SQTIHQWPATLVQPVGSPLSLECTVEGTSNPNLYWYRQAAGRGLQLLFYSVGIGQISSEVPQNLSASRPQDRQFILSSKKLLLSDSGFYLCAWTPLGLNYNSPLHFGNGTRLTVT.